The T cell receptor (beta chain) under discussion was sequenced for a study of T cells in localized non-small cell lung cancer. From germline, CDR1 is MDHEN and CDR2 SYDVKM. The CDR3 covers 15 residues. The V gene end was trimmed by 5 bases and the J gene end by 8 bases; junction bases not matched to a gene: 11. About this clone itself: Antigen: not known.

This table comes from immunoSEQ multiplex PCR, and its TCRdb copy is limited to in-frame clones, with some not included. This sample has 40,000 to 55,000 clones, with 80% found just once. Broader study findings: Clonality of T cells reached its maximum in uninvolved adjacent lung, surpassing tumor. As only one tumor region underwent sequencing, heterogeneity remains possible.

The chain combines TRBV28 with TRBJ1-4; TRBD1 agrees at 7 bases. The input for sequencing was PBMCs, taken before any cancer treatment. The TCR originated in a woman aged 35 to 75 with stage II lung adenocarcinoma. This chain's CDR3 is CASSTSGGQGEKLFF. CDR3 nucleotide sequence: TGTGCCAGCAGTACTTCAGGGGGGCAAGGAGAAAAACTGTTTTTT.